A single sample is the source of the 17 T cell receptor beta chains below, sequenced in a study of identifying expanded T cells in peripheral blood. Clones were read by immunoSEQ multiplex PCR, and TCRdb kept only the in-frame ones, dropping some. The sample records about 98,000 clones, roughly 88% being singletons. Specimen: blood. The receptors shown here come from a person aged 18 to 75 in good health.

The chain joins TRBV6-1 to TRBJ2-3; D remains unclear. The CDR3 spans 15 residues. V was pared by 6 bases and J by 0 bases, with 13 bases between. Germline V gives CDR1 MNHNS, CDR2 SASEGT. The CDR3 DNA follows: TGTGCCAGCAGCGAGACCAGGATTAGCACAGATACGCAGTATTTT. Translated: CASSETRISTDTQYF.

This sequence joins TRBV10-3 and TRBJ2-7; 7 bases are a match to TRBD1. The J segment lost 5 bases and the V segment lost 9 bases, leaving 7 bases of the junction unmatched. Germline CDR1 and CDR2: ENHRY and SYGVKD. The CDR3 covers 12 residues. This chain's CDR3 is CAISGDSDEQYF. In nucleotides, the CDR3 is TGTGCCATTTCAGGGGACAGCGACGAGCAGTACTTC.

The V and J genes are TRBV7-2 and TRBJ2-1, with 8 positions matching TRBD2. The J segment lost 4 bases and the V segment lost 8 bases, leaving 10 bases of the junction unmatched. The CDR3 is 15 amino acids. The germline V gene encodes CDR1 SGHTA and CDR2 FQGNSA. The CDR3 here is CASQQWAGGYNEQFF. The CDR3 DNA follows: TGTGCCAGCCAGCAGTGGGCGGGGGGATACAATGAGCAGTTCTTC.

This clone was seen a few times. V usage is TRBV7-9 and J usage is TRBJ1-2; TRBD1 matches 10 bases. V shed 4 bases and J 6 bases; nucleotides not matched to a gene: 5. The V gene's germline CDR1 is SEHNR and CDR2 FQNEAQ (reference sequence). There are 14 residues in the CDR3. In DNA, the CDR3 is TGTGCCAGCAGCTGGGGACAGGGGAAGGATGGCTACACCTTC. The encoded protein is CASSWGQGKDGYTF.

This chain joins TRBV2 and TRBJ2-7; TRBD1 aligns across 7 bases. V was pared by 6 bases and J by 4 bases, with 9 bases of the junction left unmatched. The CDR3 totals 14 residues. The germline CDR1 and CDR2 sequences are SNHLY and FYNNEI. The CDR3 loop reads CASSFDRVEYEQYF. The CDR3 nucleotides are TGTGCCAGCAGCTTCGACAGGGTGGAGTACGAGCAGTACTTC.

This clone appeared a single time. This chain uses TRBV7-3 with TRBJ2-7; D possibly matches TRBD1 or TRBD2 (5 bases each). The length of the CDR3 is 17 residues. The V gene lost 5 bases and the J gene lost 5 bases, with 25 bases spanning the gap. Germline values: CDR1 SGHTA, CDR2 FQGTGA. CDR3 amino acids: CASSPRDRQGDLNEQYF. In DNA form, the CDR3 reads TGTGCCAGCAGCCCGAGGGACCGGCAGGGTGATTTAAACGAGCAGTACTTC.

In its sample, this clone was seen once. The chain is built from TRBV7-9 and TRBJ1-1; 7 bases are shared with TRBD1. Germline values: CDR1 SEHNR, CDR2 FQNEAQ (reference sequence). The CDR3 covers 13 residues. The trim removed 4 bases at V and 9 bases at J, leaving 8 bases unmatched. The chain's CDR3 is CASSWRDSEKAFF. The CDR3, as DNA: TGTGCCAGCAGCTGGCGGGACAGCGAAAAAGCTTTCTTT.

The chain has TRBV30 and TRBJ1-5; D ambiguous. The V gene lost 1 base and the J gene lost 5 bases, with 6 bases spanning the gap. Germline V gene lookup returns CDR1 GTSNPN and CDR2 SVGIG (reference sequence). The CDR3 runs 12 residues. The CDR3 region is CAWSGGDQPQHF. For the CDR3, the DNA is TGTGCCTGGAGTGGTGGGGATCAGCCCCAGCATTTT.

The chain is built from TRBV6-5 and TRBJ1-1; D ambiguous. Germline CDR1 is MNHEY and CDR2 is SVGAGI. V was shortened by 2 bases and J by 1 base, with 11 bases between the two germline ends. CDR3 length: 15 residues. CDR3 loop: CASSYRGGSNTEAFF. In nucleotides, the CDR3 is TGTGCCAGCAGTTACCGAGGTGGATCGAACACTGAAGCTTTCTTT.

This clone was seen only a few times. This chain connects TRBV2 to TRBJ2-7; TRBD2 is a possible D gene (6 bases). Germline loops: CDR1 SNHLY, CDR2 FYNNEI. V lost 7 bases, J lost 7 bases, and 17 bases lay in between. The CDR3 covers 13 residues. In DNA, the CDR3 is TGTGCCAGCATTGGGGGACTGTCTCGGGAGCAGTACTTC. Its protein is CASIGGLSREQYF.

The chain is built from TRBV19 and TRBJ2-3; D perhaps matches TRBD2 (6 bases). The CDR3 runs 13 residues. Trimming left V 7 bases short and J 2 bases short, with 10 bases between. Germline V CDR1 and CDR2: LNHDA, SQIVND (reference sequence). The CDR3 is CASTGRDTDTQYF. The CDR3 DNA is TGTGCCAGTACTGGGCGGGACACAGATACGCAGTATTTT.

The chain recombines TRBV6-1 with TRBJ2-7, with D perhaps matching TRBD1 (6 bases). Germline V gives CDR1 MNHNS, CDR2 SASEGT. V lost 6 bases and J 0 bases, leaving 9 bases between the germline ends. The CDR3 runs to 13 residues. The CDR3 here is CASRPDSSYEQYF. CDR3 coding DNA: TGTGCCAGCAGGCCGGACAGCTCCTACGAGCAGTACTTC.

This clone appeared a few times. V is TRBV7-7 and J is TRBJ2-2; TRBD2 matches 10 bases. The CDR3 covers 18 residues. Trimming took 2 bases from V and 0 from J; bases not matched to a gene: 6. Germline CDR1 SSHAT, CDR2 FNYEAQ (reference sequence). The DNA for the CDR3 is TGTGCCAGCAGCTTAAGGGCTAGCGGGGGAACGAACACCGGGGAGCTGTTTTTT. This codes for CASSLRASGGTNTGELFF.

The chain has TRBV28 and TRBJ1-5; D is unclear. Germline values: CDR1 MDHEN, CDR2 SYDVKM. CDR3 size: 15 residues. V lost 6 bases to trimming and J lost 4 bases, with 16 bases between them. DNA for the CDR3: TGTGCCAGCAGAGGACTTTACCAAACGAATCAGCCCCAGCATTTT. It specifies CASRGLYQTNQPQHF.

The rearrangement joins TRBV7-2 to TRBJ2-2; 10 nucleotides align to TRBD2. CDR3 size: 19 residues. V shed 5 bases and J 4 bases; nucleotides not matched to a gene: 16. Germline loops: CDR1 SGHTA, CDR2 FQGNSA. The CDR3 is CASSTWTSGGPLVTGELFF. The DNA of the CDR3 is TGTGCCAGCAGCACCTGGACTAGCGGCGGACCATTGGTCACCGGGGAGCTGTTTTTT.

A word on this clone: A junction boundary mismatches the germline segment, possibly from a read error. The rearrangement joins TRBV29-1 to TRBJ1-2; 11 bases align to TRBD1. Germline V gene sequence: CDR1 SQVTM, CDR2 ANQGSEA. This CDR3 has 19 amino acids. CDR3 nucleotide sequence: TGCAGCGTTGACTATTGGACAGGGGGCCGCGGTAGCCCTAACTATGGCTGCACCTTC. Translation gives CSVDYWTGGRGSPNYGCTF.

The chain recombines TRBV5-8 with TRBJ1-3; 8 bases are a match to TRBD1. CDR1 and CDR2 from the germline V gene are SGHTS and YDEGEE. J lost 4 bases, V lost 2 bases, and 2 bases had no gene match. The CDR3 contains 14 residues. The CDR3 DNA reads TGTGCCAGCAGCTTCAGGGGGCTCGGAAACACCATATATTTT. Its translation: CASSFRGLGNTIYF.